These 4 T cell receptor beta chains were all obtained from the same sample, sequenced in a study of blood T cells in healthy people across ages. A second PCR of 7 to 11 cycles used a sample-barcoded 5' primer and a J-beta primer mix. TCRdb re-called the 5' RACE reads through MiXCR, storing one row per CDR3 protein. The sample yields approximately 2,000,000 distinct CDR3 sequences, about 39% seen once. Sample: blood. Receptors originate from a human donor in good health.

There are a few counts of this clonotype. This chain joins TRBV20-1 and TRBJ2-3; tentative D call: TRBD2 (6 bases). CDR3 length equals 16 residues. The V end was cut by 5 bases, the J end by 2 bases, with 20 bases between. Germline V gene sequence: CDR1 DFQATT, CDR2 SNEGSKA (reference sequence). CDR3 bases: TGCAGTGCTTCCCCGGGACTCCAGACTTACACAGATACGCAGTATTTT. It encodes CSASPGLQTYTDTQYF.

Points on this clonotype: It is likely a read error, because the conserved phenylalanine at the end of the CDR3 is missing. The V gene is TRBV4-1, the J gene TRBJ2-4, with D hard to call. Gene TRBJ2-7 matches the end of the DNA better, so the J call may be wrong. Germline V gives CDR1 MGHRA, CDR2 YSYEKL. The CDR3 totals 15 residues. The CDR3: CASSPDHAMGYEQYL. CDR3 in DNA: TGCGCCAGCAGCCCCGATCATGCTATGGGGTACGAGCAGTACTTA.

In its sample, this clonotype was seen a few times. The V gene is TRBV12-3 or TRBV12-4, the J gene TRBJ2-4; 9 bases match TRBD2. Trimming removed 0 bases from V and 13 bases from J; junction bases left unmatched: 13. CDR3 length: 16 amino acids. The CDR3 protein is CASSLARGGSSQEQYF. The DNA of the CDR3 is TGTGCCAGCAGTTTAGCGCGGGGGGGTTCATCCCAAGAGCAGTACTTC.

This sequence joins TRBV20-1 and TRBJ1-2; the D gene is possibly TRBD1 (6 bases). V was pared by 0 bases and J by 4 bases, with 12 bases between. CDR1 and CDR2 from the germline V gene are DFQATT and SNEGSKA (reference sequence). The CDR3 totals 14 residues. The CDR3 DNA sequence: TGCAGTGCTAGAGAGGGGGCCTTATCCTATGGCTACACCTTC. Translation: CSAREGALSYGYTF.